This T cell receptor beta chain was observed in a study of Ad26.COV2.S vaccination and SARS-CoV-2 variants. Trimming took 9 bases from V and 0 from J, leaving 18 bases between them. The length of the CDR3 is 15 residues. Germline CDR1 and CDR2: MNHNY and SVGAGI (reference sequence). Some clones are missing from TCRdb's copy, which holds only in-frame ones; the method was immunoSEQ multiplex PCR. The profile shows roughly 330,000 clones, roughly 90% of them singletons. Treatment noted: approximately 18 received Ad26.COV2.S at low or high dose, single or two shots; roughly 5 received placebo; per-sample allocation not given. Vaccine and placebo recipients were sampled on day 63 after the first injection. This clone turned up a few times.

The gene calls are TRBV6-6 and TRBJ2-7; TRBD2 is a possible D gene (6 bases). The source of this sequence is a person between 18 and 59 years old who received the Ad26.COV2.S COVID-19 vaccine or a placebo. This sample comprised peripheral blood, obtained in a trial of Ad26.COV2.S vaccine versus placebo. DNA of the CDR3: TGTGCCAGTCAATCGGGACTCCTAAACTCCTACGAGCAGTACGTC. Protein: CASQSGLLNSYEQYV.